This TCR beta chain was recorded in a study of blood T cell repertoires in COVID-19 (dated by TCRdb to the early 2020s). About the full investigation: Samples from collaborators originated in the United States, Italy and Spain and spanned both the acute and convalescent phases of COVID-19. The material from the prospective study consisted of cDNA or gDNA derived from T cells, B-cell-depleted T cells, or PBMCs. The dataset comprised deeply sampled blood TCRbeta repertoires from subjects exposed to, actively infected with, or recovered from COVID-19. The repertoires were made available in a free public database intended to serve as a resource for research on the immune response to SARS-CoV-2. Samples were obtained from the ongoing ImmuneRACE study (first 160 participants) and from 1,200 or so subjects provided by 6 global collaborators. A de-identified subject ID, COVID-19 status, age in years and sex were almost always included in the sample metadata. Where available, HLA class I and class II types were obtained from metadata supplied by the sample provider rather than from assay-based typing.

Participants in the prospective study were aged about 18 to 90 years, lived in about two dozen United States geographic areas, and enrolled through a virtual design. In the prospective study, participants were assigned to cohorts based on the clinical history participants reported in a screening survey and a study questionnaire. Recovered participants in ImmuneRACE Cohort 3 were defined as having two consecutive negative NP/OP PCR tests, clearance from a healthcare professional, or resolution of symptoms. Mobile phlebotomists in the prospective study collected whole blood, serum and a nasopharyngeal or oropharyngeal swab from every participant. Prospective study participants could optionally give additional blood draws and questionnaires over an approximately two-month period. Before DNA extraction, blood samples from the prospective study were shipped at room temperature or frozen. The immunoSEQ Assay, a bias-controlled multiplex PCR, was used to amplify TCRbeta CDR3 regions from genomic DNA. The authors' analysis ran thus. Nucleated cell counts per sample were estimated from amplification of reference gene primers within the assay. To quantify the absolute abundance of each unique TCRbeta CDR3 rearrangement, sequence reads were collapsed and filtered. For each sample, productive Simpson clonality was calculated by taking the square root of Simpson's diversity index across productive rearrangements. TCRdb re-hosts the immuneACCESS table, in-frame sequences only. Its copies lack some clones; in the studies checked, an unresolved V gene accounts for under half of them, and the cause for the rest is not known. The V and J calls and clone size are taken from that table; D and trimming were inferred from the DNA. This sample is represented by 280,000 or so clones; 75% to 90% of them were singletons. Under 2.5% of the sample lies in the top ten.

V is cut by 1 base and J by 0 bases, and the space between the germline ends is 19 bases. The CDR3 sequence holds 19 residues, the cysteine and phenylalanine included. The retained sequence is limited to the CDR3, 57 bases, with the frame set at the first base. The germline V gene specifies SGHNT as CDR1 and YENEEA as CDR2. General conclusions and limits of the study: The amount of clinical and demographic metadata varied by source and participant and was provided uncurated.

This clone was seen once. Its antigen is not yet known. Base qualities are not at hand, and no much larger clone is one base apart. The source of this sequence is a man younger than 40 who had recovered from COVID-19. Sequenced sample: PBMCs or T cells enriched from blood (not recorded which). The chain links TRBV11-3 with TRBJ1-5; no D gene call is confident. The DNA sequence is given as TGTGCCAGCAGCTTAGTCCCCCGCACATACAGCTATAGCAATCAGCCCCAGCATTTT. This gives the protein CASSLVPRTYSYSNQPQHF.